The rows below give T cell receptor beta chains drawn from one sample of a study of CD8+CD57+ T cells in acquired aplastic anemia. MiXCR was run by TCRdb on the reads, yielding one entry per CDR3 protein. The sample has over 150,000 distinct CDR3 sequences; 40% to 65% are singletons. Sequencing was performed on sorted CD4+, CD8+, or CD8+CD57+ T cells (not recorded which) from PBMCs. Every receptor here comes from a human donor with aplastic anemia. The conserved cysteine and the conserved F or W are not part of the CDR3 here. Fields, in order: J gene, V gene, clone size, CDR3 protein. A clone size is listed for some rows: how often the clone was seen (once, few, many), or a class if it is expanded.

J gene: TRBJ1-1; V gene: TRBV14; clone size: many; CDR3 protein: ASSQDRSMNTEAF
J gene: TRBJ2-1; V gene: TRBV7-2; clone size: NA; CDR3 protein: ASSLAGGLYNEQF
J gene: TRBJ2-7; V gene: TRBV19; clone size: many; CDR3 protein: ASSLGSTGLYEQY
J gene: TRBJ1-4; V gene: TRBV7-8; clone size: NA; CDR3 protein: ASSLAGGEVSF
J gene: TRBJ2-7; V gene: TRBV7-9; clone size: NA; CDR3 protein: ASSLAGREQY
J gene: TRBJ2-7; V gene: TRBV15; clone size: many; CDR3 protein: ATSPGQGPYEQY
J gene: TRBJ2-7; V gene: TRBV11-1; clone size: NA; CDR3 protein: ASSSAGLAGLYEQY
J gene: TRBJ2-1; V gene: TRBV11-1; clone size: once; CDR3 protein: ASSLGRNSGSYNEQF
J gene: TRBJ2-7; V gene: TRBV5-1; clone size: NA; CDR3 protein: ASSLGAVGYEQY
J gene: TRBJ2-5; V gene: TRBV12-3/TRBV12-4; clone size: few; CDR3 protein: ASSQLHGPSQETQY
J gene: TRBJ1-6; V gene: TRBV20-1; clone size: NA; CDR3 protein: SARTGTGSSPLH
J gene: TRBJ2-3; V gene: TRBV6-1; clone size: NA; CDR3 protein: ASAGLSTDTQY
J gene: TRBJ1-1; V gene: TRBV7-9; clone size: NA; CDR3 protein: ASSPDGRYTEAF
J gene: TRBJ2-1; V gene: TRBV11-1; clone size: many; CDR3 protein: ASSYSGGQHEQF
J gene: TRBJ2-1; V gene: TRBV2; clone size: NA; CDR3 protein: ASSVLSYNEQF
J gene: TRBJ1-3; V gene: TRBV24-1; clone size: NA; CDR3 protein: ATSDPPGQSSGNTIY
J gene: TRBJ1-2; V gene: TRBV25-1; clone size: NA; CDR3 protein: ASSTRTGAQWYGYT
J gene: TRBJ1-2; V gene: TRBV5-6; clone size: many; CDR3 protein: ASSSAGAVYGYT
J gene: TRBJ1-1; V gene: TRBV7-9; clone size: NA; CDR3 protein: ASSPHRAGASEAF
J gene: TRBJ1-1; V gene: TRBV19; clone size: NA; CDR3 protein: ASSIRTGGSTEAF
J gene: TRBJ1-1; V gene: TRBV19; clone size: few; CDR3 protein: ASRGLNLMNTEAF
J gene: TRBJ1-5; V gene: TRBV7-3; clone size: many; CDR3 protein: ASSLIYPPNNQPQH
J gene: TRBJ2-7; V gene: TRBV19; clone size: many; CDR3 protein: ASTSTLGEQGIFEQY